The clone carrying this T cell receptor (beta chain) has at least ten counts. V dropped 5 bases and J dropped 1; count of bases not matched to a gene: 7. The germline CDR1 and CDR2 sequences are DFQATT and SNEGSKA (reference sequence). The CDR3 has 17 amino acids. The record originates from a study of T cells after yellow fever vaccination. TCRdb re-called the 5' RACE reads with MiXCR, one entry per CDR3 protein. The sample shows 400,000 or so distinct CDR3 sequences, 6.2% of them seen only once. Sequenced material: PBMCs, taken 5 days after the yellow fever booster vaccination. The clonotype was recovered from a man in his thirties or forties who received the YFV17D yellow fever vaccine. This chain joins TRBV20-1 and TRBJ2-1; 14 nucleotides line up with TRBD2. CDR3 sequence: CSAPGTSGSGSYNEQFF. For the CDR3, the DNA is TGCAGTGCTCCCGGGACTAGCGGGAGCGGGTCCTACAATGAGCAGTTCTTC.